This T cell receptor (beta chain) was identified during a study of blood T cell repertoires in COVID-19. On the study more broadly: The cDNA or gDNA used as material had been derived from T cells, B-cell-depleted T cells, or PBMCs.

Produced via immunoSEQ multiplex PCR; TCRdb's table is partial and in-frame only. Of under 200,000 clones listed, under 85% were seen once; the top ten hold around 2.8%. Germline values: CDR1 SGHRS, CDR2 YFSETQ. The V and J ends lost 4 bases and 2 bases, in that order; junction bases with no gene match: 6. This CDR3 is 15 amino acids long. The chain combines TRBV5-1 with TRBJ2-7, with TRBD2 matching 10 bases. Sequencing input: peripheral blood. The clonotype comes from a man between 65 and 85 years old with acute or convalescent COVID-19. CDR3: CASSKESGGAYEQYF. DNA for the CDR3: TGCGCCAGCAGCAAGGAAAGCGGGGGGGCCTACGAGCAGTACTTC.